The rows below give T cell receptor beta chains drawn from one sample of a study of neurological immune-mediated disorders. TCRdb fed the 5' RACE reads into MiXCR, producing one record per CDR3 protein. Among about 38,000 distinct CDR3 sequences listed, roughly 12% were seen once. The sample was CD4+ T cells from blood. These TCRs come from a woman under 40 with HTLV-1-associated myelopathy (HAM/TSP). Both conserved end residues are trimmed from each CDR3.

v_call	cdr3_length	j_call	cdr3_aa
TRBV19	13	TRBJ1-6	ASSLLSVSGSPLH
TRBV10-3	11	TRBJ2-1	AISGGSYNEQF
TRBV6-6	12	TRBJ2-7	ASSYSAVAYEQY
TRBV3-1	13	TRBJ2-5	DSTPYSGTSRGQY
TRBV5-1	14	TRBJ2-4	ASSLFGGPAKNIQY
TRBV12-3/TRBV12-4	13	TRBJ2-4	ASSTRDRGKNIQY
TRBV6-4	13	TRBJ2-2	ASSRTGSDTGELF
TRBV5-1	12	TRBJ2-1	ASSYLSSYNEKF
TRBV12-3/TRBV12-4	13	TRBJ1-2	ASSQGTGSDYGYT
TRBV11-1	11	TRBJ1-2	ASSLAAGAVCT
TRBV25-1	11	TRBJ1-1	ASGNSGRAEAF
TRBV7-3	16	TRBJ2-2	ASRPLRGTVSGTGELF
TRBV5-1	13	TRBJ2-3	ASSVGQGAADTQY
TRBV5-5	12	TRBJ1-3	ASSFRTGGNTIY
TRBV27	12	TRBJ2-7	ASSLLGQGYEQY
TRBV15	13	TRBJ1-2	ATSRDRTGSDGYT
TRBV3-1	15	TRBJ1-1	ASSQDMGYGENNEAF
TRBV5-1	13	TRBJ2-7	ASSLGPSGAYEQY
TRBV30	10	TRBJ2-7	AWSSRTYEQY
TRBV20-1	13	TRBJ1-6	SAPGGRGNNSPLH
TRBV28	12	TRBJ1-1	ASSKAGGDTEAF
TRBV18	12	TRBJ2-2	ASSPPGRAGELF
TRBV20-1	12	TRBJ2-1	SARGGGVGNEQF
TRBV11-2	14	TRBJ1-1	ASSPGTGVLNTEAF
TRBV30	10	TRBJ1-3	AGRYSGNTIY
TRBV15	13	TRBJ1-1	ATRRGAGMNTEAF
TRBV20-1	11	TRBJ1-1	SARLSLITEAF
TRBV5-1	14	TRBJ2-4	ASSLQGGSGKNIQY
TRBV5-1	13	TRBJ2-1	ASSLYSGGANEQF
TRBV7-2	11	TRBJ2-3	ASSLGYWDTQY
TRBV6-5	12	TRBJ1-1	ASKYRGTNTEAF
TRBV15	13	TRBJ2-1	ATSRGTEPYNEQF
TRBV20-1	13	TRBJ1-5	SARGGKGGWETQH
TRBV14	16	TRBJ1-5	ASSPLDRVKVSNQPQH
TRBV3-1	12	TRBJ1-3	ASSQRGSGNTIY
TRBV7-9	13	TRBJ2-7	ANSIEYRGSYEQY
TRBV7-9	14	TRBJ1-2	ASSLVGARGDYGYT
TRBV7-9	13	TRBJ1-4	ASSQQGAANEKLF
TRBV20-1	10	TRBJ1-2	SASGQNYGYT
TRBV7-9	12	TRBJ2-7	ASSFWTVPTEQY
TRBV3-1	13	TRBJ1-3	ASSQRQGAGNTIY
TRBV20-1	9	TRBJ2-3	SAPLSDTQY
TRBV3-1	13	TRBJ2-1	ASRPEGVSDNEQF
TRBV10-3	11	TRBJ1-2	AISGSDNYGYT
TRBV20-1	15	TRBJ2-3	SARPRLAGGPLNEQY
TRBV11-2	11	TRBJ2-1	ASSLLGRNEQF